Sequencing of this T cell receptor beta chain was carried out in a study of regulatory T cells in long-lasting Graves disease. Researchers made TCR beta libraries by using iRepertoire HTBI primers and running Arm-PCR on CDR3 regions. TCRdb fed the multiplex PCR reads into MiXCR, producing one record per CDR3 protein. The repertoire holds around 400,000 distinct CDR3 sequences, with over 14% as singletons. With 5 bases removed from V and 0 bases from J, the gap between germline ends came to 9 bases. This CDR3 has 15 amino acids. Germline CDR1 SGDLS, CDR2 YYNGEE. This clonotype was found many times. Time point defined: newly diagnosed GD, antithyroid drugs for less than 3 months. RNA isolated from PBMCs was used to make the TCR library. This sample was shared with a second study, whose subject was T cells in Graves' hyperthyroidism and ophthalmopathy.

This sequence was found in a woman in her thirties or forties with Graves disease. The chain has TRBV9 and TRBJ2-6, with D possibly TRBD1 on 5 matching bases. The sequences come from peripheral blood mononuclear cells (PBMCs), collected at new diagnosis, from a patient treated with antithyroid drugs. DNA of the CDR3: TGTGCCAGCAGTGCGCAGGGCTCTGGGGCCAACGTCCTGACTTTC. Translating it yields CASSAQGSGANVLTF.